This T cell receptor beta chain was obtained from a study of shared clonotypes between healthy human individuals. This clone appeared a few times. Different DNA sequences within this sample yield the same CDR3. From germline, CDR1 is LNHDA and CDR2 SQIVND (reference sequence). CDR3 length: 14 amino acids. V gave up 1 base and J gave up 4 bases, with 10 bases separating them. In the naive CD8 group, cells lacked CD45RO and were positively selected for CCR7, so terminally differentiated effector memory CD45RA+ cells were left out. Genomic DNA per cell subset filled all wells of several immunoSEQ plates. Data came from immunoSEQ multiplex PCR; TCRdb stores just in-frame clones and leaves some out. The repertoire holds millions of clones, with about 93% as singletons.

This sequence originates from a man aged 18 to 35 in good health. Some clones in this sample may be carry-over from other donors' samples. The chain uses TRBV19 and TRBJ1-1, with D uncertain. The sample comprised naive CD8+ T cells from PBMCs. DNA for the CDR3: TGTGCCAGTAGTATAGTGCGAGGTGCCACTGAAGCTTTCTTT. Encoded protein: CASSIVRGATEAFF.